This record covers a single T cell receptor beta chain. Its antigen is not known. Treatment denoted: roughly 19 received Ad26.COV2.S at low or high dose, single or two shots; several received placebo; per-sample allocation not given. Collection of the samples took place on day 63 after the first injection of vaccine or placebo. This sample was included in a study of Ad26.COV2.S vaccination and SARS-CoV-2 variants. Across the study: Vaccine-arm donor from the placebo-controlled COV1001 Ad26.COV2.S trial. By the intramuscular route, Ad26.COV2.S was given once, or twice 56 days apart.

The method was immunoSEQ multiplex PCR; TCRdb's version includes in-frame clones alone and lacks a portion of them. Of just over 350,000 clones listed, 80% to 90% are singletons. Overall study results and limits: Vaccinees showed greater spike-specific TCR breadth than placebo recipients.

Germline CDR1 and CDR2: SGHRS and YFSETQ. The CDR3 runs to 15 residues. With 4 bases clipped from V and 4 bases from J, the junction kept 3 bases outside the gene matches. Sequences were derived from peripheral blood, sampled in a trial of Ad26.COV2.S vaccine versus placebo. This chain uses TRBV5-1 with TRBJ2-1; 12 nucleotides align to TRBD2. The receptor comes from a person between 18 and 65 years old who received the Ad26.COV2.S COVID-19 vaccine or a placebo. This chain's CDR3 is CASSATSGRYNEQFF. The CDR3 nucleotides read TGCGCCAGCAGCGCCACTAGCGGGAGGTACAATGAGCAGTTCTTC.